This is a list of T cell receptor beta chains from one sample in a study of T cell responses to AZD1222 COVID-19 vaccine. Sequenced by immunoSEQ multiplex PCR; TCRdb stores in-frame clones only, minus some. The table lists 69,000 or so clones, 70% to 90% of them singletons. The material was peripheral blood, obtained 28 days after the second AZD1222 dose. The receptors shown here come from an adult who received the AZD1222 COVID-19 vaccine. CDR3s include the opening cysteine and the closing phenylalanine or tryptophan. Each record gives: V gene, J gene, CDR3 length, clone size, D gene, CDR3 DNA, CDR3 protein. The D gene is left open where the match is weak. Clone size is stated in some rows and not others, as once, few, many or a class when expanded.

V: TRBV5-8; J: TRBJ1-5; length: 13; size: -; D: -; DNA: TGTGCCAGCAGTCCGGGGGGCTCCCAGCCCCAGCATTTT; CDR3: CASSPGGSQPQHF
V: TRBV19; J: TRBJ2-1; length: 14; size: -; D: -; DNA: TGTGCCAGTAATGGGGCCGCGGCCTACAATGAGCAGTTCTTC; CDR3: CASNGAAAYNEQFF
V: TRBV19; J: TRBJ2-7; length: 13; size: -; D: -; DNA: TGTGCCAGTAGTCCTCGGACAGTCTACGAGCAGTACTTC; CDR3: CASSPRTVYEQYF
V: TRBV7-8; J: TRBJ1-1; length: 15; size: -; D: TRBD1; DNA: TGTGCCAGCAGCTTAGGGAGGACAGGGAGGACTGAAGCTTTCTTT; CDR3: CASSLGRTGRTEAFF
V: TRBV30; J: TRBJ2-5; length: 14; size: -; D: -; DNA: TGTGCCTGGAGACGGGGAATGGGGCAAGAGACCCAGTACTTC; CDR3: CAWRRGMGQETQYF
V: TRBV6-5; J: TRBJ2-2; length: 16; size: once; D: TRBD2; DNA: TGTGCCAGCAGTTACTCGGGGACTAGTAATACCGGGGAGCTGTTTTTT; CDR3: CASSYSGTSNTGELFF
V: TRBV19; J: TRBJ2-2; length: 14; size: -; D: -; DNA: TGTGCCAGTAGGACTTTTAGCGGCACCGGGGAGCTGTTTTTT; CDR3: CASRTFSGTGELFF
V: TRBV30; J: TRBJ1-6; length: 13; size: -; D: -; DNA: TGTGCCTGGAACCCCCAGGGTAATTCACCCCTCCACTTT; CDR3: CAWNPQGNSPLHF
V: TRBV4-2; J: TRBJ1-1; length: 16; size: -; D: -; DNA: TGTGCCAGCAGCCTTAAGTGGGCCTCCCGGAACACTGAAGCTTTCTTT; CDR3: CASSLKWASRNTEAFF
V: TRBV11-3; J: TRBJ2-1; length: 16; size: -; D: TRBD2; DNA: TGTGCCAGCAGCCGCGCGGGACTAGCGGGGTCAAGGGAGCAGTTCTTC; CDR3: CASSRAGLAGSREQFF
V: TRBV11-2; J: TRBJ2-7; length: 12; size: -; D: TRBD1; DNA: TGTGCCATCGTTGGACAGGGCTACGAGCAGTACTTC; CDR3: CAIVGQGYEQYF
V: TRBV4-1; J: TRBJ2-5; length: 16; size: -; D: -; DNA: TGCGCCAGCAGCCAAGAGGGGGAGGGGGTGCGAGGGACCCAGTACTTC; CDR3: CASSQEGEGVRGTQYF
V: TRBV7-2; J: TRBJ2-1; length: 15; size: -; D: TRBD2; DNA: TGTGCCAGCAGCTTAGCTCTAGCGGGGTACAATGAGCAGTTCTTC; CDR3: CASSLALAGYNEQFF
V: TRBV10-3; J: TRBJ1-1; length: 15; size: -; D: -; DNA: TGTGCCATCAGTGAGGAGGGGTCGAGGAACACTGAAGCTTTCTTT; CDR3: CAISEEGSRNTEAFF
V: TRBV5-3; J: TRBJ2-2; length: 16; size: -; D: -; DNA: TGTGCCAGAATCCTTATACAGGGAGTGGACACCGGGGAGCTGTTTTTT; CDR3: CARILIQGVDTGELFF
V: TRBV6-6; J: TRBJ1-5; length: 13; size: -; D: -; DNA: TGTGCCAGCAGAGGCGGGGACATTCAGCCCCAGCATTTT; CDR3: CASRGGDIQPQHF
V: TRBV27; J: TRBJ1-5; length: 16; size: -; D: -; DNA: TGTGCCAGCAGTTTAGTTGGGTTGATAGGGAATCAGCCCCAGCATTTT; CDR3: CASSLVGLIGNQPQHF